The 24 T cell receptor beta chains listed next were all sequenced from one sample in a study of blood T cell repertoires in COVID-19. TCRdb keeps only in-frame clones here, not all; method: immunoSEQ multiplex PCR. The repertoire has about 150,000 clones, more than 75% of them found once; the top ten carry about 2.6%. The source material was peripheral blood. These receptors all stem from a human donor with acute or convalescent COVID-19. The donor label of this sample is uncertain.

V gene TRBV5-5 combines with J gene TRBJ2-7; 8 bases align to TRBD1. This CDR3 contains 16 residues. With V trimmed by 0 bases and J by 1 base, 6 bases remained unmatched. Germline CDR1 SGHKS, CDR2 YYEKEE (reference sequence). The CDR3 loop is CASSLAPGQASYEQYV. The DNA for the CDR3 is TGTGCCAGCAGCTTGGCACCGGGACAGGCATCCTACGAGCAGTACGTC.

The chain has TRBV4-1 and TRBJ2-1; possibly TRBD2 for D (6 bases). The ends were cut back, 0 bases at V and 9 bases at J, with 21 bases in the middle. Germline lookup yields CDR1 MGHRA and CDR2 YSYEKL. The CDR3 runs to 17 residues. In DNA form, the CDR3 reads TGCGCCAGCAGCCAAGAGCCCCCAGGAAGCTTGGGAGGTGAGCAGTTCTTC. This translates into CASSQEPPGSLGGEQFF.

The CDR3 sequence is CATSDLPAGGGELFF. The CDR3 DNA follows: TGTGCCACCAGTGATTTGCCAGCGGGGGGCGGGGAGCTGTTTTTT. The rearrangement joins TRBV24-1 to TRBJ2-2, with TRBD2 identical over 9 bases. The germline gives CDR1 KGHDR, CDR2 SFDVKD. V shed 0 bases and J 7 bases; nucleotides not matched to a gene: 2. The CDR3 consists of 15 residues.

This rearrangement joins TRBV7-9 to TRBJ1-5; D ambiguous. V lost 5 bases and J lost 9, with 11 bases in between. The CDR3 runs 12 residues. Germline CDR1 SEHNR, CDR2 FQNEAQ (reference sequence). The CDR3 DNA sequence: TGTGCCAGCAGCCTCGAGGGATCGCCCCAGCATTTT. Translated: CASSLEGSPQHF.

The chain uses TRBV30 and TRBJ1-2, with TRBD1 matching 7 bases. The CDR3 extends over 13 amino acids. V lost 4 bases, J lost 11 bases, and 13 bases stayed unmatched. The V gene's germline CDR1 is GTSNPN and CDR2 SVGIG (reference sequence). CDR3 in DNA: TGTGCCTGGAACCCGACCGGGACAGAGGCGTACACCTTC. The encoded protein is CAWNPTGTEAYTF.

The table lists this clone with a count of one. The CDR3 DNA reads TGTGCCAGCAGCCTACGACAGGCCAATTCACCCCTCCACTTT. As protein: CASSLRQANSPLHF. The V call is TRBV7-2, the J call TRBJ1-6; a possible D gene is TRBD1 (6 bases). CDR3 length equals 14 residues. Germline lookup yields CDR1 SGHTA and CDR2 FQGNSA. The V gene lost 5 bases and the J gene lost 7 bases, with 12 bases spanning the gap.

With respect to this clone: The same CDR3 can be traced to other DNA sequences in this sample. The chain employs TRBV7-2 and TRBJ1-3; no firm D call. This CDR3 spans 15 amino acids. V lost 1 base and J lost 0, with 7 bases in between. Germline V lookup: CDR1 SGHTA, CDR2 FQGNSA. The chain's CDR3 is CASSLGPGSGNTIYF. The DNA for the CDR3 is TGTGCCAGCAGCTTAGGGCCGGGCTCTGGAAACACCATATATTTT.

This clone was observed a few times. The chain joins TRBV6-2 or TRBV6-3 to TRBJ2-7, with no clear D. CDR1 and CDR2 from the germline V gene are MNHEY and SVGEGT. Trimming pared 4 bases from V and 2 bases from J, leaving 9 bases between. The CDR3 is 13 residues long. CDR3 loop: CASSSPGPYEQYV. CDR3 sequence (DNA): TGTGCCAGCAGTTCCCCAGGCCCCTACGAGCAGTACGTC.

CDR3 nucleotide sequence: TGTGCCAGCAGTTACTCCTGGGACTACAATCAGCCCCAGCATTTT. Protein sequence: CASSYSWDYNQPQHF. V gene TRBV6-5 combines with J gene TRBJ1-5; maybe TRBD1 (5 bases). The germline V gene encodes CDR1 MNHEY and CDR2 SVGAGI. Trimming took off 0 bases at V and 3 bases at J, with 9 bases between the two ends. This CDR3 comprises 15 residues.

The CDR3 region has the DNA TGTGCCAGCAGCATAAAAAAGCCCCAGCATTTT. This translates into CASSIKKPQHF. The chain uses TRBV9 and TRBJ1-5; D is unclear. In germline, CDR1 is SGDLS, CDR2 YYNGEE. V was trimmed by 4 bases and J by 8 bases, leaving 7 bases between them. The CDR3 covers 11 residues.

The V call is TRBV6-5, the J call TRBJ2-4; a possible D gene is TRBD1 (6 bases). Germline-derived CDR1 and CDR2 are MNHEY and SVGAGI. This CDR3 has 13 residues. V gave up 6 bases and J gave up 7 bases, with 13 bases separating them. CDR3 DNA: TGTGCCAGCAGCCTTAGCACAGGGAACATTCAGTACTTC. This sequence encodes CASSLSTGNIQYF.

CDR3 in amino acids: CASSLGQGRGSPLHF. The CDR3 coding sequence is TGCGCCAGCAGCTTGGGGCAGGGGCGAGGATCACCCCTCCACTTT. The V and J genes are TRBV5-1 and TRBJ1-6, with D perhaps matching TRBD1 (6 bases). V lost 0 bases to trimming and J lost 10 bases, with 14 bases between them. The length of the CDR3 is 15 residues. Germline CDR1 reads SGHRS; CDR2 reads YFSETQ.

This chain connects TRBV10-3 to TRBJ2-2; maybe TRBD1 (6 bases). The CDR3 totals 14 residues. Germline loops: CDR1 ENHRY, CDR2 SYGVKD. Trimming cost V 6 bases and J 1 base, with 9 bases left between them. The CDR3 nucleotides are TGTGCCATCAGCTCACAGGGGAACACCGGGGAGCTGTTTTTT. Translation: CAISSQGNTGELFF.

This clone was detected only a few times. The chain joins TRBV18 to TRBJ1-3; no clear D gene. The V gene's germline CDR1 is KGHSH and CDR2 LQKENI. This CDR3 contains 14 residues. The V gene lost 6 bases and the J gene lost 0 bases, with 9 bases spanning the gap. CDR3 nucleotide sequence: TGTGCCAGCTCGGCAGACAACTCTGGAAACACCATATATTTT. Its protein product is CASSADNSGNTIYF.

This clone was recorded only once. V usage is TRBV7-6 and J usage is TRBJ1-4; no firm D call. Germline V lookup: CDR1 SGHVS, CDR2 FNYEAQ. V lost 2 bases, J lost 8 bases, and 18 bases lay in between. The CDR3 has 16 amino acids. CDR3 DNA: TGTGCCAGCAGCTTAATGTCAGCGGGAGTCCCCGAAAAACTGTTTTTT. Translated: CASSLMSAGVPEKLFF.

This sequence joins TRBV5-1 and TRBJ1-6; 8 positions agree with TRBD1. Germline CDR1 and CDR2: SGHRS and YFSETQ. Trimming removed 0 bases from V and 7 bases from J; junction bases left unmatched: 3. The CDR3 has 15 amino acids. CDR3 sequence: CASSLGQGTNSPLHF. The CDR3 region has the DNA TGCGCCAGCAGCTTGGGACAGGGGACGAATTCACCCCTCCACTTT.

This rearrangement joins TRBV6-5 to TRBJ2-7; a weak D match, TRBD1 (5 bases). Trimming stripped 0 bases from V and 2 bases from J, with 11 bases between. Looked up from germline, CDR1 is MNHEY and CDR2 is SVGAGI. The CDR3 runs 15 residues. The chain's CDR3 is CASSYSMTVPYEQYF. The DNA of the CDR3 is TGTGCCAGCAGTTACTCAATGACAGTTCCCTACGAGCAGTACTTC.

The rearrangement uses TRBV5-4 and TRBJ1-4; a weak D match, TRBD1 (6 bases). Germline V gives CDR1 SGHNT, CDR2 YYREEE (reference sequence). Trimming cost V 2 bases and J 5 bases, with 10 bases left between them. The CDR3 contains 14 residues. This CDR3 reads CASSLRDRNEKLFF. DNA for the CDR3: TGTGCCAGCAGCTTACGAGACAGGAATGAAAAACTGTTTTTT.

V usage is TRBV9 and J usage is TRBJ2-5; TRBD2 might be the D (6 bases). Trimming stripped 2 bases from V and 3 bases from J, with 8 bases between. The CDR3 extends over 13 amino acids. Germline loops: CDR1 SGDLS, CDR2 YYNGEE. The CDR3 loop reads CASSVGGEETQYF. The CDR3 bases are TGTGCCAGCAGCGTTGGAGGGGAAGAGACCCAGTACTTC.

J is TRBJ1-2 and V is TRBV5-1, with 8 nucleotides matching TRBD1. CDR3 length: 14 residues. Trimming cost V 5 bases and J 6 bases; bases outside gene matches: 9. The germline V gene has CDR1 SGHRS and CDR2 YFSETQ. The CDR3 DNA reads as TGCGCCAGCAGTTACATGACAGGGGCGGATGGCTACACCTTC. It yields the protein CASSYMTGADGYTF.

The chain carries TRBV7-2 and TRBJ2-2, with D perhaps matching TRBD1 (6 bases). Deletions cut 1 base from V and 6 bases from J, with 12 bases between. This CDR3 comprises 15 residues. The germline CDR1 and CDR2 sequences are SGHTA and FQGNSA. The DNA for the CDR3 is TGTGCCAGCAGCTTAGATCTAGGGGGACCCGGGGAGCTGTTTTTT. Its translation: CASSLDLGGPGELFF.

The DNA of the CDR3 is TGTGCCAGTAGGGGGACAGTTGTTTATGGCTACACCTTC. Protein product: CASRGTVVYGYTF. The chain carries TRBV19 and TRBJ1-2; 7 positions agree with TRBD1. The CDR3 extends over 13 amino acids. V dropped 6 bases and J dropped 5; count of bases not matched to a gene: 6. The germline gives CDR1 LNHDA, CDR2 SQIVND (reference sequence).

This chain joins TRBV28 and TRBJ2-2, with D tentatively TRBD2 (6 bases). V lost 6 bases to trimming and J lost 4 bases, with 18 bases between them. The germline gives CDR1 MDHEN, CDR2 SYDVKM. This CDR3 region has 16 residues. The CDR3 DNA is TGTGCCAGCAGCTCTACGTACGGGGGTATCACCGGGGAGCTGTTTTTT. Its protein is CASSSTYGGITGELFF.

This clone appeared a single time. V usage is TRBV7-9 and J usage is TRBJ2-5; no firm D call. V lost 1 base and J 7 bases, leaving 10 bases between the germline ends. The CDR3 covers 13 residues. CDR1 and CDR2 (germline): SEHNR, FQNEAQ (reference sequence). CDR3 DNA: TGTGCCAGCAGCTTAGGCGGAGACGGGACCCAGTACTTC. As protein: CASSLGGDGTQYF.